This TCR beta chain was identified in a study of blood T cell repertoires in COVID-19. Turning to the study itself: Whether acute or convalescent, the COVID-19 samples came from the United States, Italy and Spain. In each case, the material was cDNA or gDNA derived from T cells, B-cell-depleted T cells, or PBMCs.

As originally analysed: Estimated nucleated cell counts came from reference gene primer amplification. TCRdb's table, derived via immunoSEQ multiplex PCR, lists solely in-frame clones and lacks some. V, J and clone size were drawn from that table, and D and trimming were deduced from the DNA. The sample yields about 78,000 clones, under 80% seen once. The V segment lost 6 bases and the J segment 4 bases; nucleotides outside the gene matches: 7. Germline V gene lookup returns CDR1 WSHSY and CDR2 SAAADI. The CDR3 length is 14 residues. This clone showed up many times. The TCR comes from a human donor in a cohort sampled during active COVID-19. The sequenced sample consisted of peripheral blood. The chain recombines TRBV10-2 with TRBJ2-7; 9 bases line up with TRBD2. The CDR3: CASSPTSGPYEQYF. The CDR3 nucleotides are TGCGCCAGCAGCCCGACTAGCGGACCATACGAGCAGTACTTC.